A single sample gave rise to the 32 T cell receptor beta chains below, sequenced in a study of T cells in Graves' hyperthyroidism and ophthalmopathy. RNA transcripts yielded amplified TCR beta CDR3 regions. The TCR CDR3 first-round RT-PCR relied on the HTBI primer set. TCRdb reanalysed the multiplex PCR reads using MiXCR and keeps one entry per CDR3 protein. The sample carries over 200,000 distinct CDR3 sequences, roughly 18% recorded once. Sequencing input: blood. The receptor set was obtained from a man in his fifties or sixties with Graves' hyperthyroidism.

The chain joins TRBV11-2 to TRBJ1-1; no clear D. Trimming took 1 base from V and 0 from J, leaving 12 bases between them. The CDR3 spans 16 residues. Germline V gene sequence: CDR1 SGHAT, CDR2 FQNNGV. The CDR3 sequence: CASSLAGGLLNTEAFF. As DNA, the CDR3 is TGTGCCAGCAGCTTAGCGGGAGGGCTACTGAACACTGAAGCTTTCTTT.

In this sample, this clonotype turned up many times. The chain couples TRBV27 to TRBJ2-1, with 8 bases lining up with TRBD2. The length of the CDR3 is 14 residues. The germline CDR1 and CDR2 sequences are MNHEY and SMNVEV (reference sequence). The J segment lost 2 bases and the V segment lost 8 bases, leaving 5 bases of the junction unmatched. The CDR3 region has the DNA TGTGCCAGCTTCGGGGGGGGGCCCTACAATGAGCAGTTCTTC. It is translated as CASFGGGPYNEQFF.

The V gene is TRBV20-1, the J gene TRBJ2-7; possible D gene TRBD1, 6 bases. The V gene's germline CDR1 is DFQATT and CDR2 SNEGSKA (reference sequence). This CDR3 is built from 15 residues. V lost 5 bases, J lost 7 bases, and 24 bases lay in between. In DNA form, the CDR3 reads TGCAGTGCTTATGATAAGAGCAGGGGAATGAGGGAGCAGTACTTC. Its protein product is CSAYDKSRGMREQYF.

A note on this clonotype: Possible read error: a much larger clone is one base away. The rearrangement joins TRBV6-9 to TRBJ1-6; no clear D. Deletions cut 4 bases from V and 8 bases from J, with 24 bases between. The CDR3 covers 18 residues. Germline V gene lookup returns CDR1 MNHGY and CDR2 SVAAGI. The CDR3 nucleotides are TGTGCCAGCAGTTTACAGACAAGCCTAAGAGGTGGGGATTCACCCCTCCACTTT. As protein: CASSLQTSLRGGDSPLHF.

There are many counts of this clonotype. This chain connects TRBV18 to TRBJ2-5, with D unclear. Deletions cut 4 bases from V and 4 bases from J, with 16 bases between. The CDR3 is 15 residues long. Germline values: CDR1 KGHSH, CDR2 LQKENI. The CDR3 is CASSLPSAGRETQYF. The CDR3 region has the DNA TGTGCCAGCTCACTACCGTCGGCAGGAAGAGAGACCCAGTACTTC.

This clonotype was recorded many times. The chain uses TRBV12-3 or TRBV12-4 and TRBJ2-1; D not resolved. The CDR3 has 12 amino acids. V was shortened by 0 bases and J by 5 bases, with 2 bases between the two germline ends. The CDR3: CASSLANNEQFF. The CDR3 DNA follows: TGTGCCAGCAGTTTAGCGAACAATGAGCAGTTCTTC.

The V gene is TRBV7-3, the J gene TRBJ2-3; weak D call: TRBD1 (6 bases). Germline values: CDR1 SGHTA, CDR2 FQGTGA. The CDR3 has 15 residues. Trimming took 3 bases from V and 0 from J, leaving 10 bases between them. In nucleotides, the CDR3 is TGTGCCAGCAGCTTGGACAGCGCTAGCACAGATACGCAGTATTTT. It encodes CASSLDSASTDTQYF.

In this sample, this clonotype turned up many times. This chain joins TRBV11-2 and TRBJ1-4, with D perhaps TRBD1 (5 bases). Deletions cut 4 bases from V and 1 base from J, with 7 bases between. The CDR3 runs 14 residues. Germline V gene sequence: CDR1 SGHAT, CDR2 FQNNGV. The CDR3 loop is CASSWGETNEKLFF. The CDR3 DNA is TGTGCCAGCAGCTGGGGGGAAACTAATGAAAAACTGTTTTTT.

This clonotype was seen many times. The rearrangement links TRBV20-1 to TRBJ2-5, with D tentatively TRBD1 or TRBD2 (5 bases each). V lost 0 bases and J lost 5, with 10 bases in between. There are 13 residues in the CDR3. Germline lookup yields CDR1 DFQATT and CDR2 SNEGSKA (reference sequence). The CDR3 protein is CSARDGGGETQYF. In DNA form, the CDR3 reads TGCAGTGCTAGAGATGGGGGTGGGGAGACCCAGTACTTC.

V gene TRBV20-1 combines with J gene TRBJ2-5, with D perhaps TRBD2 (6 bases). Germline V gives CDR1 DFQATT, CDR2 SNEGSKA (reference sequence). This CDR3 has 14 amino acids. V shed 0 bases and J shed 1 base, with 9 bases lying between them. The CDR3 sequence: CSARDVGLQETQYF. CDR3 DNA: TGCAGTGCTAGAGATGTGGGACTCCAAGAGACCCAGTACTTC.

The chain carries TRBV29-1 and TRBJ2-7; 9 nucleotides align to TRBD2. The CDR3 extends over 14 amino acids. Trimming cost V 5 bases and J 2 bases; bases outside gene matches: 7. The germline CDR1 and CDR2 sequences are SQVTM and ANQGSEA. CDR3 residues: CSVLTSGYTYEQYF. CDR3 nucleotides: TGCAGCGTTTTAACTAGCGGGTACACCTACGAGCAGTACTTC.

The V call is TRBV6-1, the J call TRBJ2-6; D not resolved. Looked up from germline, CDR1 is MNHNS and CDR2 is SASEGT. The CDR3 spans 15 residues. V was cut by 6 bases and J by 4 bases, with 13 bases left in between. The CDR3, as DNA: TGTGCCAGCAGCCCCCCTGGGTTCGGGGCCAACGTCCTGACTTTC. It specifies CASSPPGFGANVLTF.

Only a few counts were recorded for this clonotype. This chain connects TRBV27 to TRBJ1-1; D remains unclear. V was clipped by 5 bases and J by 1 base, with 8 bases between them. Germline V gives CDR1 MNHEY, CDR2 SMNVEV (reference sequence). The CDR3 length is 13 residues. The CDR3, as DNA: TGTGCCAGCAGTCACCGGGAGAACACTGAAGCTTTCTTT. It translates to CASSHRENTEAFF.

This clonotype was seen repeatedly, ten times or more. The DNA of the CDR3 is TGTGCCAGCAGAAACTCCTACGAGCAGTACTTC. Protein product: CASRNSYEQYF. The genes are TRBV28 and TRBJ2-7; D is unclear. Looked up from germline, CDR1 is MDHEN and CDR2 is SYDVKM. This CDR3 is built from 11 residues. The V end was cut by 6 bases, the J end by 0 bases, with 3 bases between.

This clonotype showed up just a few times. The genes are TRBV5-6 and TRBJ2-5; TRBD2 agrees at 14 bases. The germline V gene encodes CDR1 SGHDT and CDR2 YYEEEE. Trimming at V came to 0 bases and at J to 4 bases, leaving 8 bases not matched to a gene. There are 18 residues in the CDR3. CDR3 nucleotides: TGTGCCAGCAGCTTGGGGACTAGCGGGAGGAGAAAAGGAGAGACCCAGTACTTC. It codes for CASSLGTSGRRKGETQYF.

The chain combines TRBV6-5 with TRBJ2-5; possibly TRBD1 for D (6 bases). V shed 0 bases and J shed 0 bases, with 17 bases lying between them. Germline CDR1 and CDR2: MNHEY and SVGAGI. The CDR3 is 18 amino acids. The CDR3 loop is CASSYSISGQLYQETQYF. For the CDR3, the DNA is TGTGCCAGCAGTTACTCGATATCCGGACAGCTCTACCAAGAGACCCAGTACTTC.

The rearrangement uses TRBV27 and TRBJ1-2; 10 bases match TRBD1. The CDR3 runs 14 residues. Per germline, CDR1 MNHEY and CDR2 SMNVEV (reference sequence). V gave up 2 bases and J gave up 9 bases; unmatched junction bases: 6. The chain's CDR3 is CASSLRGTGDRYTF. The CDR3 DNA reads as TGTGCCAGCAGTTTACGCGGGACAGGGGATCGCTACACCTTC.

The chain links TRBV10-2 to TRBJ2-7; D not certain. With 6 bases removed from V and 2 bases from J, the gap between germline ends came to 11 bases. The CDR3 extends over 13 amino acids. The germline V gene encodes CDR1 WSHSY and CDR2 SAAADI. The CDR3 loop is CASSDGLTYEQYF. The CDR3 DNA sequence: TGCGCCAGCAGCGACGGGTTAACCTACGAGCAGTACTTC.

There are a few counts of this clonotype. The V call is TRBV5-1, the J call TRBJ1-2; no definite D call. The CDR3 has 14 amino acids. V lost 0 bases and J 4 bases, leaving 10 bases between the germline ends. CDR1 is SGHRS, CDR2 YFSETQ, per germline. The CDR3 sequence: CASSLDGESYGYTF. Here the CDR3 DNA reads TGCGCCAGCAGCTTGGACGGAGAAAGCTATGGCTACACCTTC.

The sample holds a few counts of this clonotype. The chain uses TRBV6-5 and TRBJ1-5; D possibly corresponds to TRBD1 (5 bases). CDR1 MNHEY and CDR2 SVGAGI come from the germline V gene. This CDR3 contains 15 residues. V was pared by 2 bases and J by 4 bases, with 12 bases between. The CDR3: CASSYHGTENQPQHF. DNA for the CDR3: TGTGCCAGCAGTTACCACGGGACGGAAAATCAGCCCCAGCATTTT.

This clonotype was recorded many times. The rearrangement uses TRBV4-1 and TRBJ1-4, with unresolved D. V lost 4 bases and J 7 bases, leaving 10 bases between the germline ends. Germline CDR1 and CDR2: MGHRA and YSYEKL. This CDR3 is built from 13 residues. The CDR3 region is CASSRGRVEKLFF. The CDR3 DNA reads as TGCGCCAGCAGCCGCGGACGGGTTGAAAAACTGTTTTTT.

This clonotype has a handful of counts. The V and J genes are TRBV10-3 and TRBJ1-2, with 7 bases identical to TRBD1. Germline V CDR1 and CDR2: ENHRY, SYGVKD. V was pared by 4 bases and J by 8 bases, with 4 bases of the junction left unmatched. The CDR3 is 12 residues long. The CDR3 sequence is CAISAQGQGYTF. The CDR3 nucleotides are TGTGCCATCAGTGCACAGGGACAGGGCTACACCTTC.

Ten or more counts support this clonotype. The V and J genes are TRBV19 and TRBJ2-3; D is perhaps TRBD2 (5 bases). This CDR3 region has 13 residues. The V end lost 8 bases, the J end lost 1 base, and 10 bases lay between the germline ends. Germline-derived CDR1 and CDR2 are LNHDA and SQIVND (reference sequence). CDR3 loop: CASRDEGTDTQYF. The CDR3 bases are TGTGCCAGTCGGGATGAGGGCACAGATACGCAGTATTTT.

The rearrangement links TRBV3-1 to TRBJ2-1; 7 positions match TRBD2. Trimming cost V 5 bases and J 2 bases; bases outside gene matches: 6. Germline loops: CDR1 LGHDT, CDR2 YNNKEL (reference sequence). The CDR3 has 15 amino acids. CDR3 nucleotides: TGTGCCAGCAGCAATGCGGGAGTACCCTACAATGAGCAGTTCTTC. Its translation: CASSNAGVPYNEQFF.

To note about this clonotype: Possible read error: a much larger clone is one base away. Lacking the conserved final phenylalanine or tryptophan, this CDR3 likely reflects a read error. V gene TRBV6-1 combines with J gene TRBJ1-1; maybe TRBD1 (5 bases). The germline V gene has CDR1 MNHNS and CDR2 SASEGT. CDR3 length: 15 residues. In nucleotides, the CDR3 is TGTGCCATCAGTGAGGCGTGGGGACCGAACACTGAAGCTTTCCTT. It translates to CAISEAWGPNTEAFL.

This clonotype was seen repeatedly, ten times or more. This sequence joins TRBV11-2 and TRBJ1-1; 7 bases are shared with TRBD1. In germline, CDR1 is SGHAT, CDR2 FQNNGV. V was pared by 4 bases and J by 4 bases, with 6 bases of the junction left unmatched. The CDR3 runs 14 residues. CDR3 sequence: CASSSGQWGTEAFF. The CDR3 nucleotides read TGTGCCAGCAGCTCGGGACAGTGGGGCACTGAAGCTTTCTTT.

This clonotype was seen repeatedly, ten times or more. The CDR3 region has the DNA TGTGCCAGCCGCAACCTAGGGGGATCCTACGAGCAGTACTTC. Translation: CASRNLGGSYEQYF. V usage is TRBV2 and J usage is TRBJ2-7, with D possibly TRBD1 on 6 matching bases. V was shortened by 8 bases and J by 1 base, with 15 bases between the two germline ends. Germline CDR1 reads SNHLY; CDR2 reads FYNNEI. This CDR3 is 14 amino acids long.

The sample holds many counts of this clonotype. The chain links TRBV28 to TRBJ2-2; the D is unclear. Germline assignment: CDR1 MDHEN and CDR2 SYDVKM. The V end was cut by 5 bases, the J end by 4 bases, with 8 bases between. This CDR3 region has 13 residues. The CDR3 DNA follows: TGTGCCAGCAGTGTGAGTGGCACCGGGGAGCTGTTTTTT. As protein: CASSVSGTGELFF.

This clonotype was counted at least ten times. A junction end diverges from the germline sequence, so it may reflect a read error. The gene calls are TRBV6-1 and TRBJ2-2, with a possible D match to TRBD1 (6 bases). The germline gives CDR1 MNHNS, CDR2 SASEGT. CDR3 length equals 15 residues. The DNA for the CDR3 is TGTGCCAGCAGGTCCGGGACACACACCACCGGGAAGCTGTTTTTT. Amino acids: CASRSGTHTTGKLFF.

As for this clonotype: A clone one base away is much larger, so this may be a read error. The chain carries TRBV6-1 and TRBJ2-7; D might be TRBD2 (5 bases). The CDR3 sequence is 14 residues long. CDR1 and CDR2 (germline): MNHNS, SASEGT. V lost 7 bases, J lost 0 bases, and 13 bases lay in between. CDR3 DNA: TGTGCCAGCACCCGGGATGGCGCCTCCTACGAGCAGTACTTC. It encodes CASTRDGASYEQYF.

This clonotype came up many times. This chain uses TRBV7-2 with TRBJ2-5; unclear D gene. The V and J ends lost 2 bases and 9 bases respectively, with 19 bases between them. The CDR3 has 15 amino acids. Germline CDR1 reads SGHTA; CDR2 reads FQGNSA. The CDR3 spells CASSLMGGRRRAQYF. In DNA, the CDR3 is TGTGCCAGCAGCTTAATGGGTGGGCGGCGTAGGGCCCAGTACTTC.

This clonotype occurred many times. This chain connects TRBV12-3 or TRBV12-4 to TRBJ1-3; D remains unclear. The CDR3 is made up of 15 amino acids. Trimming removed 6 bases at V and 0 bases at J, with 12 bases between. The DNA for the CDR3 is TGTGCCAGCAGCGACCAACTGGCCTCTGGAAACACCATATATTTT. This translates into CASSDQLASGNTIYF.